These T cell receptor beta chains were read from a single sample in a study of T cells after yellow fever vaccination. One entry per CDR3 protein, called by TCRdb with MiXCR from the 5' RACE reads. This table has some 340,000 distinct CDR3 sequences, about 4% appearing once. The sequencing here drew on PBMCs, taken 5 days after the yellow fever booster vaccination. The receptors stem from a man aged 18 to 30 who received the YFV17D yellow fever vaccine. The CDR3 runs from the conserved cysteine through the conserved F or W. D genes are given only for firm matches. Clone sizes are given selectively: once, few, many, or a class where the clone is expanded.

J gene | V gene | D gene | clone size | CDR3 protein | CDR3 DNA
TRBJ2-1 | TRBV6-2/TRBV6-3 | TRBD1 | - | CASSQDRGPNEQFF | TGTGCCAGCAGCCAGGACAGGGGGCCGAATGAGCAGTTCTTC
TRBJ2-7 | TRBV27 | - | - | CASSPGVASFSYEQYF | TGTGCCAGCAGTCCCGGAGTGGCATCTTTCTCCTACGAGCAGTACTTC
TRBJ1-6 | TRBV6-2/TRBV6-3 | - | few | CASSYPLQGLESSPLHF | TGTGCCAGCAGTTACCCCCTGCAGGGTCTTGAGAGTTCACCCCTCCACTTT
TRBJ2-3 | TRBV5-4 | - | many | CASSSVLALPTDTQYF | TGTGCCAGCAGCTCGGTCCTAGCGCTACCCACAGATACGCAGTATTTT
TRBJ2-1 | TRBV6-2/TRBV6-3 | - | many | CASSSPASDEQFF | TGTGCCAGCAGTTCCCCGGCAAGCGATGAGCAGTTCTTC
TRBJ2-1 | TRBV20-1 | - | - | CSARERGRARSEQFF | TGCAGTGCTAGAGAACGGGGCAGGGCCCGAAGTGAGCAGTTCTTC
TRBJ1-1 | TRBV12-3/TRBV12-4 | - | - | CASRKTPGRNTEAFF | TGTGCCAGCAGGAAGACCCCCGGGAGGAACACTGAAGCTTTCTTT
TRBJ2-7 | TRBV4-2 | - | - | CASSLQTMDYEQYF | TGTGCCAGCAGCCTACAGACAATGGACTACGAGCAGTACTTC
TRBJ2-7 | TRBV11-2 | - | - | CASSLGDFRLESYEQYF | TGTGCCAGCAGCTTAGGCGACTTTCGGCTCGAATCCTACGAGCAGTACTTC
TRBJ2-7 | TRBV9 | - | - | CASSPQGYTYEQYF | TGTGCCAGCAGCCCCCAGGGGTACACCTACGAGCAGTACTTC
TRBJ2-5 | TRBV12-3/TRBV12-4 | TRBD2 | - | CASNKEVAGAEGETQYF | TGTGCCAGCAACAAAGAGGTAGCGGGGGCCGAGGGAGAGACCCAGTACTTC
TRBJ2-3 | TRBV12-3/TRBV12-4 | - | - | CASNKAGPAFHTQYF | TGTGCCAGCAATAAAGCGGGCCCCGCGTTTCATACGCAGTATTTT
TRBJ1-1 | TRBV3-1 | - | - | CASSLGAQTNTEAFF | TGTGCCAGCAGCCTGGGGGCCCAGACGAACACTGAAGCTTTCTTT
TRBJ1-1 | TRBV20-1 | - | many | CSARAGVNTEAFF | TGCAGTGCTAGAGCAGGAGTGAACACTGAAGCTTTCTTT
TRBJ1-5 | TRBV5-6 | - | few | CASSSQTVPNQPQHF | TGTGCCAGCAGCTCTCAGACAGTACCCAATCAGCCCCAGCATTTT
TRBJ1-5 | TRBV20-1 | - | many | CSAWMGGPNQPQHF | TGCAGTGCTTGGATGGGGGGCCCCAATCAGCCCCAGCATTTT
TRBJ1-1 | TRBV20-1 | - | many | CSARRENTEAFF | TGCAGTGCCAGGAGGGAGAACACTGAAGCTTTCTTT
TRBJ2-4 | TRBV5-1 | - | few | CASSPLDGGDIQYF | TGCGCCAGCAGCCCCCTGGACGGGGGCGACATTCAGTACTTC
TRBJ2-3 | TRBV20-1 | TRBD2 | few | CSASGRATDTQYF | TGCAGTGCTAGTGGGAGGGCCACAGATACGCAGTATTTT
TRBJ2-2 | TRBV6-1 | - | many | CASRTGNTGELFF | TGTGCCAGCAGGACAGGGAACACCGGGGAGCTGTTTTTT
TRBJ2-3 | TRBV7-9 | - | few | CASSFRRPGGGTDTQYF | TGTGCCAGCAGCTTTCGCCGACCGGGGGGCGGCACAGATACGCAGTATTTT